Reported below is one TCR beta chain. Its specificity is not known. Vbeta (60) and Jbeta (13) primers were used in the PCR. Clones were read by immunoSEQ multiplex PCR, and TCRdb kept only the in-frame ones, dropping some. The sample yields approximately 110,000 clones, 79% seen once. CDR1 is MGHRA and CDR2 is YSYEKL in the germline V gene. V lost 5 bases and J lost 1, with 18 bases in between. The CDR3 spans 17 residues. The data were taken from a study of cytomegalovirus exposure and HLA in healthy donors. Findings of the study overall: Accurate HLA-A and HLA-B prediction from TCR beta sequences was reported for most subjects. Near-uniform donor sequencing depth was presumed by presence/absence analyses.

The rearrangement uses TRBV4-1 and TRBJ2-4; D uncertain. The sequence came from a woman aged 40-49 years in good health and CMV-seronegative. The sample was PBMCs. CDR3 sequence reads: CASSEGSLTFAKNIQYF. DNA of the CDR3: TGCGCCAGCAGCGAAGGGTCCTTAACTTTCGCCAAAAACATTCAGTACTTC.